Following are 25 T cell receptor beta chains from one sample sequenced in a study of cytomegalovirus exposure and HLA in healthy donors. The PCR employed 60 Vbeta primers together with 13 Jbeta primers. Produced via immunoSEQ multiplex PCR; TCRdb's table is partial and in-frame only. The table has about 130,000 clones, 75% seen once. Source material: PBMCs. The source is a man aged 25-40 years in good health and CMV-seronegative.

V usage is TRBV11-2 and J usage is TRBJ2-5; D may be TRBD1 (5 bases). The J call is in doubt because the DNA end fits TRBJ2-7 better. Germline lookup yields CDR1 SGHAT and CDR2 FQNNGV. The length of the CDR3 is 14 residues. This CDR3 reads CASSLAQAPHEQYF. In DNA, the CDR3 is TGTGCCAGCAGCTTAGCACAGGCCCCCCACGAGCAGTACTTC.

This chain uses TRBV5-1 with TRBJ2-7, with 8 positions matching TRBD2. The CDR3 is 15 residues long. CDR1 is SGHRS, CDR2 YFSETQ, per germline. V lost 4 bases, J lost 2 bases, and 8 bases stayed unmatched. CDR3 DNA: TGCGCCAGCAGCGTGACAGCGGGGGACCCCTACGAGCAGTACTTC. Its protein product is CASSVTAGDPYEQYF.

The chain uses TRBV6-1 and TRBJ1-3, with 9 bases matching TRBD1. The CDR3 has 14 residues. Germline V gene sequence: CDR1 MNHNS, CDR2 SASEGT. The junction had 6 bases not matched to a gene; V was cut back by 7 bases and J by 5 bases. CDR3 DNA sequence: TGTGCCAGCAACCCGGGACAGGGAAGAAACACCATATATTTT. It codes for CASNPGQGRNTIYF.

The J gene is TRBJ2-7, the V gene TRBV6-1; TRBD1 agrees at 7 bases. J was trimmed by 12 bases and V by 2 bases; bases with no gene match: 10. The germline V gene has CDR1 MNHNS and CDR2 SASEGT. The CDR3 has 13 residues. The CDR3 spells CASSERGRTGRYF. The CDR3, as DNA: TGTGCCAGCAGTGAAAGGGGAAGGACAGGTCGGTACTTC.

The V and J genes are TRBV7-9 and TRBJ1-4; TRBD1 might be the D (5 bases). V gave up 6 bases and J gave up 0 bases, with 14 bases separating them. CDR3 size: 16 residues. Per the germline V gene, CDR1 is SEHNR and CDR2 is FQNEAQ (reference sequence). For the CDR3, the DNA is TGTGCCAGCAGTTCCACAAGGGGTCCAACTAATGAAAAACTGTTTTTT. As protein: CASSSTRGPTNEKLFF.

The CDR3 DNA is TGCGCCAGCAGTTCCCGGACTAGCGGGAGCTCCTACAATGAGCAGTTCTTC. Its translation: CASSSRTSGSSYNEQFF. The V and J genes are TRBV5-1 and TRBJ2-1; TRBD2 matches at 13 bases. The J segment lost 0 bases and the V segment lost 5 bases, leaving 5 bases of the junction unmatched. CDR3 length: 17 amino acids. Germline V gene sequence: CDR1 SGHRS, CDR2 YFSETQ.

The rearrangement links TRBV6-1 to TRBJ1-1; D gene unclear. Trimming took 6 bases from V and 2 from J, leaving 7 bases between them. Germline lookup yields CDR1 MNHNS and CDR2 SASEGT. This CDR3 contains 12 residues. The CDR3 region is CASRGPNTEAFF. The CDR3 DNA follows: TGTGCCAGCAGGGGCCCTAACACTGAAGCTTTCTTT.

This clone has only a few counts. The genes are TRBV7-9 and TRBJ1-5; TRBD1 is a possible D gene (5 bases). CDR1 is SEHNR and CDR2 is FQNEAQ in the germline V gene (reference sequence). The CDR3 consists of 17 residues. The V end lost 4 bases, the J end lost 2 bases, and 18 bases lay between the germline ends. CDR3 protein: CASSWGGTNVGNQPQHF. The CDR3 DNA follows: TGTGCCAGCAGCTGGGGGGGAACCAATGTGGGCAATCAGCCCCAGCATTTT.

CDR3 amino acids: CASSPGQGGNEKLFF. CDR3 DNA sequence: TGTGCCAGCAGCCCCGGACAGGGGGGGAATGAAAAACTGTTTTTT. The gene calls are TRBV9 and TRBJ1-4, with 10 bases lining up with TRBD1. Germline loops: CDR1 SGDLS, CDR2 YYNGEE. Unmatched junction bases numbered 5, after V lost 4 bases and J lost 5 bases. The CDR3 is 15 amino acids.

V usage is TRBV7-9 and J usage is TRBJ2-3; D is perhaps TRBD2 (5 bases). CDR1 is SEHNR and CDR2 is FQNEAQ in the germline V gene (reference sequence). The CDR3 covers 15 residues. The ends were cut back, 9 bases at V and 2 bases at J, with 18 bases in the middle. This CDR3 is CASPLSGSYTDTQYF. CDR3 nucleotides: TGTGCCAGTCCTCTATCGGGGTCTTACACAGATACGCAGTATTTT.

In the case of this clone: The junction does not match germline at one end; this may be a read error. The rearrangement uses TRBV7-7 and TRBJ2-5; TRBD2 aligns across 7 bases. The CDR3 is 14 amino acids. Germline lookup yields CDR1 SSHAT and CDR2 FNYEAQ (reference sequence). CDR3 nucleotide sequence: TGTGCTAGCAGCCCCGGGACTACGCAAGAGACCCAGTACTTC. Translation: CASSPGTTQETQYF. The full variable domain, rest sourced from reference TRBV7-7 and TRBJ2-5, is GAGVSQSPRYKVTKRGQDVTLRCDPISSHATLYWYQQALGQGPEFLTYFNYEAQPDKSGLPSDRFSAERPEGSISTLTIQRTEQRDSAMYRCASSPGTTQETQYFGPGTRLLVL.

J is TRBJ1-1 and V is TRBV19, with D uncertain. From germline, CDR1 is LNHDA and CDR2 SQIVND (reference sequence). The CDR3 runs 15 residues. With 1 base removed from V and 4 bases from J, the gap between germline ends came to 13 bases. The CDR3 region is CASSIGRIPGTEAFF. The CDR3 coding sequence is TGTGCCAGTAGTATAGGACGGATTCCAGGCACTGAAGCTTTCTTT.

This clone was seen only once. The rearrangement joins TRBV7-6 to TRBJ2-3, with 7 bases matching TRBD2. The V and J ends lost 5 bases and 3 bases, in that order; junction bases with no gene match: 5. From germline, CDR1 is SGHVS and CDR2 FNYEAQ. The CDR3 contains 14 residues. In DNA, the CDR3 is TGTGCCAGCAGCCTTGGGGGGGTAACAGATACGCAGTATTTT. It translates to CASSLGGVTDTQYF.

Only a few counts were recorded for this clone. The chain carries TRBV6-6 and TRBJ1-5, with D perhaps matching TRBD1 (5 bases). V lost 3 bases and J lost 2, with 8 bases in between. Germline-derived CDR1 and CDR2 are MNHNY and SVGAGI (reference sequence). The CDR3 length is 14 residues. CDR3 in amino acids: CASSYKGGNQPQHF. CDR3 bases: TGTGCCAGCAGTTATAAAGGGGGCAATCAGCCCCAGCATTTT.

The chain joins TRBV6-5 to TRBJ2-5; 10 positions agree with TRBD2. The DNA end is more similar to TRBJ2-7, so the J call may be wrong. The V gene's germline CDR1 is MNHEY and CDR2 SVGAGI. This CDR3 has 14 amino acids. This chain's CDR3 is CASSWLAGAYEQYF. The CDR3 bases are TGTGCCAGCAGTTGGCTAGCGGGGGCCTACGAGCAGTACTTC.

CDR3 DNA: TGCGCCAGCAGCCAGACAGCTACAGAGACCCAGTACTTC. It specifies CASSQTATETQYF. The rearrangement links TRBV4-1 to TRBJ2-5, with a tentative D call TRBD1 (5 bases). V was shortened by 3 bases and J by 4 bases, with 9 bases between the two germline ends. The CDR3 length is 13 residues. The germline V gene has CDR1 MGHRA and CDR2 YSYEKL.

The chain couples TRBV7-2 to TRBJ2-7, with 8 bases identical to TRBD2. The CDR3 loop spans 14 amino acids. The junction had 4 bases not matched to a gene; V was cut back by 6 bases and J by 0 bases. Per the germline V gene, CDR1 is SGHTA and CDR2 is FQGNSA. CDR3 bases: TGTGCCAGCAGTCCAAGCGGGGGCTCCTACGAGCAGTACTTC. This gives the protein CASSPSGGSYEQYF.

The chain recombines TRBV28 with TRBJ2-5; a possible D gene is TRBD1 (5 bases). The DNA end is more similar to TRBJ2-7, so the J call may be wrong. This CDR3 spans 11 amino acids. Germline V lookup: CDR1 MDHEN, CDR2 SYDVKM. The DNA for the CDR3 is TGTGCCAGCAAGGGGTTCTCCGAGCAGTACTTC. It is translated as CASKGFSEQYF.

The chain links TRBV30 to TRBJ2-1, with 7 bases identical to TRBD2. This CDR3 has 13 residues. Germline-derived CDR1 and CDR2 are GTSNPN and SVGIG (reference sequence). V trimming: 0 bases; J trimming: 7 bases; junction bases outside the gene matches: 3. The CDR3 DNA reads TGTGCCTGGAGTGTAAACGGGGGGAATGAGCAGTTCTTC. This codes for CAWSVNGGNEQFF.

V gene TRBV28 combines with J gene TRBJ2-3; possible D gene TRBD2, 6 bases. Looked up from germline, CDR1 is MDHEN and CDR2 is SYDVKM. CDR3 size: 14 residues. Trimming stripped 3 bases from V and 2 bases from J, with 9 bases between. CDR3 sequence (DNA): TGTGCCAGCAGTTTTGGGACTTTCACAGATACGCAGTATTTT. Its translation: CASSFGTFTDTQYF.

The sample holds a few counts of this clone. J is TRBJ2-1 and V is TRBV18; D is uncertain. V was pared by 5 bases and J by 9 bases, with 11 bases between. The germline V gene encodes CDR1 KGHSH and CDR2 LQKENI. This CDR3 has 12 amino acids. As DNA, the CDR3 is TGTGCCAGCTCATCCCAAGCAGGTGAGCAGTTCTTC. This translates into CASSSQAGEQFF.

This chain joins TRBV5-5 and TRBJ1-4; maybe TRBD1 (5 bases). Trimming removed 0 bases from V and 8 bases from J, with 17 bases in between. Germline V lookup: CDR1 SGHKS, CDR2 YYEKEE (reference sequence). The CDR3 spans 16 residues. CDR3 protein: CASSLAIGAQAEKLFF. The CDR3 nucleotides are TGTGCCAGCAGCTTGGCCATTGGGGCGCAGGCGGAAAAACTGTTTTTT.

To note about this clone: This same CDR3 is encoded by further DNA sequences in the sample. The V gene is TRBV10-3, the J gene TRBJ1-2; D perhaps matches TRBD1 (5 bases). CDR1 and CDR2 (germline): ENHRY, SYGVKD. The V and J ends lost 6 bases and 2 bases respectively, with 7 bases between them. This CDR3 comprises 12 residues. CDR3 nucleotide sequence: TGTGCCATCAGCGGGGGGAACTATGGCTACACCTTC. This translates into CAISGGNYGYTF.

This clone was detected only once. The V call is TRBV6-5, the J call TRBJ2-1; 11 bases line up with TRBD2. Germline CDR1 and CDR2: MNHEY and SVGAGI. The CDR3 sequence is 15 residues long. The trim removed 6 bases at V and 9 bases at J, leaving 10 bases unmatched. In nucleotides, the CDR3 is TGTGCCAGCAGCAAAGCCCTAGCGGGAGGTGGTGAGCAGTTCTTC. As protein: CASSKALAGGGEQFF.

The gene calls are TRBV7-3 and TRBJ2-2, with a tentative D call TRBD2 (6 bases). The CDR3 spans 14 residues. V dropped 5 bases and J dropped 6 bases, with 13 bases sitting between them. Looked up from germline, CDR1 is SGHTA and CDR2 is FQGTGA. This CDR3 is CASSPAAGPGELFF. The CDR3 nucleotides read TGTGCCAGCAGCCCAGCGGCGGGGCCCGGGGAGCTGTTTTTT.